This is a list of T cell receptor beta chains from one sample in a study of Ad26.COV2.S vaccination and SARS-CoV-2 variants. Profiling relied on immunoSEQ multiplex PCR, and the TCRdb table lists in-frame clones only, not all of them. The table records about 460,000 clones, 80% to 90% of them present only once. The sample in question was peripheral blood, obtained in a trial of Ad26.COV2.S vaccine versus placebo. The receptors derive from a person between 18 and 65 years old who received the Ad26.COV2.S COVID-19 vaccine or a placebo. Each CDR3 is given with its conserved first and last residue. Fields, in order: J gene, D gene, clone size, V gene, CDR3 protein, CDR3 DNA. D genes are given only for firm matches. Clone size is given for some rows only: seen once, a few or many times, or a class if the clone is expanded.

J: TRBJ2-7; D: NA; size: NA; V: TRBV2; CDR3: CAIRDVSYEQYF; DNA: TGTGCCATCCGGGACGTATCGTACGAGCAGTACTTC
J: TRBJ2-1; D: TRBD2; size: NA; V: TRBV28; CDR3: CASKVVGLEGHNEQFF; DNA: TGTGCCAGTAAGGTAGTTGGACTAGAGGGGCACAATGAGCAGTTCTTC
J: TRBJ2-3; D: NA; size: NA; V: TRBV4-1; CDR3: CASSQARTDTQYF; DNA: TGCGCCAGCAGCCAAGCCCGCACAGATACGCAGTATTTT
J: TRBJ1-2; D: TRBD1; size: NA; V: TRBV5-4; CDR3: CASSPGQGASSGYTF; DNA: TGTGCCAGCAGCCCCGGACAGGGGGCTTCTAGTGGCTACACCTTC
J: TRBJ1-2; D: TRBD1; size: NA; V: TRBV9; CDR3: CASSVGQTGQGRQTF; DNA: TGTGCCAGCAGCGTAGGGCAGACGGGACAGGGGAGGCAAACCTTC
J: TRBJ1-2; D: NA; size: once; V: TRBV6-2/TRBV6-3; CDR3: CASSYARGYGYTF; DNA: TGTGCCAGCAGTTACGCCAGGGGCTATGGCTACACCTTC
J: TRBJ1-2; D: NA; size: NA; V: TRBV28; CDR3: CASRTLYGYTF; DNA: TGTGCCAGCAGGACCCTATATGGCTACACCTTC
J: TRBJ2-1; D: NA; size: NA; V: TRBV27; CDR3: CASSLGQVRDNEQFF; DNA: TGTGCCAGCAGTTTGGGGCAGGTGAGGGACAATGAGCAGTTCTTC
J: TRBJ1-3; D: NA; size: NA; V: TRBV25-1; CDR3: CASSELSGNTIYF; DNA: TGTGCCAGCAGTGAACTCAGTGGAAACACCATATATTTT
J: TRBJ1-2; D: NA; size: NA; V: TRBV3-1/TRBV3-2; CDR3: CASSQDWALPSGYTF; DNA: TGTGCCAGCAGCCAAGATTGGGCCCTCCCCTCTGGCTACACCTTC
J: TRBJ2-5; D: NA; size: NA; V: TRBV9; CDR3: CASSPRPQETQYF; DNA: TGTGCCAGCAGCCCTAGACCCCAAGAGACCCAGTACTTC
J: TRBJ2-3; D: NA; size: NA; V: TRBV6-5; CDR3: CASSYSTASVTDTQYF; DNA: TGTGCCAGCAGTTACTCGACAGCGTCCGTCACAGATACGCAGTATTTT
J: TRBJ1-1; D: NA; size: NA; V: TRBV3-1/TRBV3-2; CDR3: CASSQQVPTEAFF; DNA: TGTGCCAGCAGCCAACAGGTGCCCACTGAAGCTTTCTTT
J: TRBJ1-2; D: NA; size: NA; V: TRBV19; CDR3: CASNEPGGLLGYTF; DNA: TGTGCCAGTAACGAACCCGGGGGCCTGCTGGGCTACACCTTC
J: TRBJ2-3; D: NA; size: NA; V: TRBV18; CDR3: CASSPGGTDTQYF; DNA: TGTGCCAGCTCACCTGGGGGGACAGATACGCAGTATTTT
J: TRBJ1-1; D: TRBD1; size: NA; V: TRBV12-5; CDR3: CASGLVLGQGAVGEAFF; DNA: TGTGCTAGTGGTTTGGTACTCGGACAGGGGGCTGTGGGTGAAGCTTTCTTT
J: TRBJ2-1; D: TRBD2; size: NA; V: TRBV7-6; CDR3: CASSPGLAGTNEQFF; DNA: TGTGCCAGCAGCCCGGGACTAGCGGGGACCAATGAGCAGTTCTTC
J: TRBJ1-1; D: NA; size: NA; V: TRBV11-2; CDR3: CASSLGMGRAEAFF; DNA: TGTGCCAGCAGCTTAGGGATGGGGCGAGCTGAAGCTTTCTTT
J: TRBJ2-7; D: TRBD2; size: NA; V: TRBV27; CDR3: CASSRTSGSLYEQYF; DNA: TGTGCCAGCAGTCGGACTAGCGGGAGTCTTTACGAGCAGTACTTC
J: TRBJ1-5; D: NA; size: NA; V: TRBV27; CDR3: CASSLRAGDGQPQHF; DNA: TGTGCCAGCAGTTTAAGGGCAGGGGATGGTCAGCCCCAGCATTTT
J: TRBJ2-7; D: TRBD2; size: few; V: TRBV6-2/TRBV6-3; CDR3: CASSSLAGGLYEQYF; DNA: TGTGCCAGCAGTTCTCTAGCGGGGGGGCTGTACGAGCAGTACTTC
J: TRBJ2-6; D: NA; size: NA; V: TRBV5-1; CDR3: CASRKQGEGANVLTF; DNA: TGCGCCAGCAGGAAACAGGGCGAAGGGGCCAACGTCCTGACTTTC
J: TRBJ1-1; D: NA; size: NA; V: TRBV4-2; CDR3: CASSQVGPTEAFF; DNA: TGTGCCAGCAGCCAAGTAGGGCCCACTGAAGCTTTCTTT
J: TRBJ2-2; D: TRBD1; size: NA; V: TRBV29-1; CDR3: CSVGDRAGELFF; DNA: TGCAGCGTTGGGGACAGGGCCGGGGAGCTGTTTTTT
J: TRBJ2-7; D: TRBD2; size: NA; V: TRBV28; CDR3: CASSTAGTSGSGNYEQYF; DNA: TGTGCCAGCAGCACAGCCGGGACTAGCGGGAGTGGTAACTACGAGCAGTACTTC
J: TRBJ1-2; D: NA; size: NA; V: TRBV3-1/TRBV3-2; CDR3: CASSPVSVNYGYTF; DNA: TGTGCCAGCAGCCCAGTTTCCGTTAACTATGGCTACACCTTC
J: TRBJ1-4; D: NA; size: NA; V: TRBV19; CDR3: CASRTWGGPNEKLFF; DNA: TGTGCCAGTAGAACCTGGGGTGGGCCTAATGAAAAACTGTTTTTT
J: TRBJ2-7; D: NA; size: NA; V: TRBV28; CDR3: CASSAPGRLYEQYF; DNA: TGTGCCAGCAGTGCCCCGGGACGGCTCTACGAGCAGTACTTC
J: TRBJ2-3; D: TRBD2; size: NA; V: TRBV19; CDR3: CASQRRLAGVADTQYF; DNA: TGTGCCAGTCAAAGGAGGCTAGCGGGAGTCGCAGATACGCAGTATTTT
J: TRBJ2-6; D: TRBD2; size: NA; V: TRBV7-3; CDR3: CASSLPRTSGVSGANVLTF; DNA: TGTGCCAGCAGCTTACCTAGGACTAGCGGGGTCTCTGGGGCCAACGTCCTGACTTTC
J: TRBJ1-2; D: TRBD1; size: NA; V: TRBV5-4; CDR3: CASSSRQGPYGYTF; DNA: TGTGCCAGCAGCTCCCGACAGGGGCCCTATGGCTACACCTTC
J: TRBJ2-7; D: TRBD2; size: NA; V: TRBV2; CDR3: CASSLAGMYEQYF; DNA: TGTGCCAGCAGCCTAGCGGGAATGTACGAGCAGTACTTC
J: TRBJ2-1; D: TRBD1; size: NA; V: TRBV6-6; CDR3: CASSYETGYNNEQFF; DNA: TGTGCCAGCAGTTATGAGACAGGGTACAACAATGAGCAGTTCTTC
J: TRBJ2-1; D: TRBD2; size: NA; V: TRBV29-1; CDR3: CSVEAGWTRSAYNEQFF; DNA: TGCAGCGTTGAGGCGGGCTGGACTAGAAGTGCCTACAATGAGCAGTTCTTC
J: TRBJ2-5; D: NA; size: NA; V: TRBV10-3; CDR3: CAISPTGQIQETQYF; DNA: TGTGCCATCAGTCCGACAGGACAAATCCAAGAGACCCAGTACTTC
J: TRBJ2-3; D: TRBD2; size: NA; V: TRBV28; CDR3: CASSLAGALDTQYF; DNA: TGTGCCAGCAGTCTGGCGGGAGCGTTAGATACGCAGTATTTT
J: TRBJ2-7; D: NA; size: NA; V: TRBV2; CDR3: CASSPEKSSYEQYF; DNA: TGTGCCAGCAGTCCCGAAAAGAGCTCCTACGAGCAGTACTTC
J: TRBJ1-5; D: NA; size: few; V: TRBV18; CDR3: CASSPGEGVMVWQPQHF; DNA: TGTGCCAGCTCACCAGGGGAAGGGGTCATGGTTTGGCAGCCCCAGCATTTT
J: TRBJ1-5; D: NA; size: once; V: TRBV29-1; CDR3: CSVTTDLNQPQHF; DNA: TGCAGCGTGACGACGGACCTCAATCAGCCCCAGCATTTT
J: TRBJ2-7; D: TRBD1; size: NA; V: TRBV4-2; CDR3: CASSQDGQGNYEQYF; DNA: TGTGCCAGCAGCCAAGATGGACAGGGAAACTACGAGCAGTACTTC
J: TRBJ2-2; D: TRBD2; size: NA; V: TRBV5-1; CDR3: CASSLYGGRARTGELFF; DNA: TGCGCCAGCAGCTTGTATGGCGGGAGGGCCCGGACCGGGGAGCTGTTTTTT
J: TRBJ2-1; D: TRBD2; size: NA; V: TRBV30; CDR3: CAWFPGLVTQRGEQFF; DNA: TGTGCCTGGTTTCCGGGACTAGTTACCCAGAGGGGCGAGCAGTTCTTC
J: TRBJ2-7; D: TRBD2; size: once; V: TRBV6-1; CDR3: CASSEVGTSAYEQYF; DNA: TGTGCCAGCAGTGAAGTAGGGACTAGCGCCTACGAGCAGTACTTC